One and the same sample provided the 31 T cell receptor beta chains below, sequenced in a study of T cells in Graves' hyperthyroidism and ophthalmopathy. Amplification targeted TCR beta CDR3 regions from RNA transcripts. During a first-round RT-PCR of the TCR CDR3, the HTBI primer set was used. MiXCR, applied by TCRdb to the multiplex PCR reads, yields one record per CDR3 protein. The table has 650,000 to 700,000 distinct CDR3 sequences, roughly 17% seen once. The material sequenced was blood. These receptors all come from a man aged 45-65 years with Graves' hyperthyroidism.

The chain links TRBV20-1 to TRBJ1-6; tentatively, D is TRBD1 (6 bases). Germline V gene data show CDR1 as DFQATT and CDR2 as SNEGSKA (reference sequence). The V end lost 6 bases, the J end lost 10 bases, and 16 bases lay between the germline ends. The CDR3 sequence is 13 residues long. CDR3 sequence: CSAHRASGSPLHF. The DNA of the CDR3 is TGCAGTGCCCACAGGGCCTCTGGGTCACCCCTCCACTTT.

This clonotype has a single count. V is TRBV27 and J is TRBJ2-7; D is possibly TRBD2 (6 bases). In germline, CDR1 is MNHEY, CDR2 SMNVEV (reference sequence). This CDR3 contains 14 residues. V lost 2 bases and J 3 bases, leaving 11 bases between the germline ends. Here the CDR3 reads CASSLSAGIYEQYF. The CDR3 DNA follows: TGTGCCAGCAGTTTAAGTGCGGGAATCTACGAGCAGTACTTC.

This clonotype has at least ten counts. This chain connects TRBV2 to TRBJ2-3; D call uncertain. This CDR3 is 14 amino acids long. Trimming cost V 5 bases and J 2 bases, with 11 bases left between them. Germline CDR1 SNHLY, CDR2 FYNNEI. The CDR3 nucleotides read TGTGCCAGCAGTAGCAGGACGGTCACAGATACGCAGTATTTT. Translation: CASSSRTVTDTQYF.

This clonotype was counted at least ten times. The rearrangement uses TRBV7-2 and TRBJ2-7; D is unclear. The germline CDR1 and CDR2 sequences are SGHTA and FQGNSA. This CDR3 comprises 12 residues. The V and J ends lost 2 bases and 6 bases respectively, with 8 bases between them. In nucleotides, the CDR3 is TGTGCCAGCAGCTTAACGGGTGCCGAGCAGTACTTC. Protein product: CASSLTGAEQYF.

The CDR3 loop is CASSLDGTVGTEAFF. The CDR3 DNA sequence: TGTGCCAGCAGCTTGGACGGGACGGTGGGCACTGAAGCTTTCTTT. V usage is TRBV7-8 and J usage is TRBJ1-1; the D gene is possibly TRBD1 (5 bases). The CDR3 is 15 amino acids. The germline V and J ends were trimmed by 3 bases and 4 bases, with 15 bases remaining between them. Germline V gives CDR1 SGHVS, CDR2 FQNEAQ.

The chain couples TRBV7-2 to TRBJ2-1; 9 bases map to TRBD2. CDR1 and CDR2 from the germline V gene are SGHTA and FQGNSA. V shed 5 bases, J shed 10 bases, and the junction held 15 bases outside the gene matches. The CDR3 spans 16 residues. CDR3 amino acids: CASSLSPGLADDEQFF. The DNA for the CDR3 is TGTGCCAGCAGCCTGAGCCCGGGACTAGCAGACGACGAGCAGTTCTTC.

V usage is TRBV7-9 and J usage is TRBJ2-5, with 8 positions matching TRBD1. This CDR3 has 15 amino acids. Germline trimming cut 4 bases from V and 2 bases from J; bases unmatched to any gene: 6. Germline CDR1 is SEHNR and CDR2 is FQNEAQ (reference sequence). CDR3 loop: CASSWDRRLQETQYF. In DNA form, the CDR3 reads TGTGCCAGCAGCTGGGACAGGAGACTACAAGAGACCCAGTACTTC.

V usage is TRBV29-1 and J usage is TRBJ2-3; D is possibly TRBD1 (5 bases). Germline V gene data show CDR1 as SQVTM and CDR2 as ANQGSEA. V lost 8 bases to trimming and J lost 2 bases, with 20 bases between them. This CDR3 spans 15 amino acids. CDR3: CSSKGGARVTDTQYF. The CDR3 DNA sequence: TGCAGCTCTAAGGGTGGGGCTAGAGTCACAGATACGCAGTATTTT.

This clonotype occurred many times. The rearrangement links TRBV15 to TRBJ2-7; D gene unclear. The CDR3 totals 14 residues. V was shortened by 0 bases and J by 3 bases, with 9 bases between the two germline ends. Germline values: CDR1 LNHNV, CDR2 YYDKDF (reference sequence). This chain's CDR3 is CATSRDPRNYEQYF. The CDR3 DNA reads TGTGCCACCAGCAGAGATCCCAGGAACTACGAGCAGTACTTC.

This clonotype has a handful of counts. The CDR3 does not end in the conserved phenylalanine or tryptophan, so this is likely a read error. This chain connects TRBV19 to TRBJ1-2; 7 bases fit TRBD1. Per the germline V gene, CDR1 is LNHDA and CDR2 is SQIVND (reference sequence). J lost 7 bases, V lost 5 bases, and 19 bases had no gene match. The CDR3 is 17 amino acids. The CDR3 spells CASSPQGYSPVVGGYTL. The DNA for the CDR3 is TGTGCCAGTAGTCCACAGGGGTATTCACCAGTTGTCGGTGGCTACACCCTC.

The chain recombines TRBV27 with TRBJ1-2; 7 bases agree with TRBD1. Germline loops: CDR1 MNHEY, CDR2 SMNVEV (reference sequence). CDR3 length equals 14 residues. J was trimmed by 10 bases and V by 7 bases; bases with no gene match: 15. CDR3 DNA: TGTGCCAGCACAAGGGATAAGGGGGCGCGTCCCTACACCTTC. Translation gives CASTRDKGARPYTF.

This clonotype was seen a handful of times. V and J are TRBV20-1 and TRBJ1-5, with TRBD1 as a possible D gene (5 bases). This CDR3 is built from 14 residues. Germline V gene lookup returns CDR1 DFQATT and CDR2 SNEGSKA (reference sequence). Trimming took off 2 bases at V and 1 base at J, with 9 bases between the two ends. The CDR3 protein is CSARRGTSNQPQHF. The CDR3 DNA is TGCAGTGCTAGAAGGGGTACAAGCAATCAGCCCCAGCATTTT.

This chain connects TRBV19 to TRBJ2-7; 12 nucleotides line up with TRBD1. The CDR3 has 16 amino acids. Germline CDR1 reads LNHDA; CDR2 reads SQIVND (reference sequence). V lost 6 bases, J lost 7 bases, and 13 bases stayed unmatched. CDR3 nucleotide sequence: TGTGCCAGTAGCGAAACCGGGACAGGGGGCTCCGGGGAGCAGTACTTC. As protein: CASSETGTGGSGEQYF.

This clonotype was counted ten times or more. V and J are TRBV19 and TRBJ1-1; no clear D. The CDR3 has 15 amino acids. Germline V lookup: CDR1 LNHDA, CDR2 SQIVND (reference sequence). V shed 6 bases and J shed 7 bases, with 21 bases lying between them. The DNA of the CDR3 is TGTGCCAGTAGCCAAAGCTGGGAGGAATTGGTTGAAGCTTTCTTT. As protein: CASSQSWEELVEAFF.

Many counts were recorded for this clonotype. The chain couples TRBV28 to TRBJ1-2, with 7 bases that match TRBD1. Losses at the gene ends were 6 bases for V and 2 bases for J; bases not matched to a gene: 9. Per the germline V gene, CDR1 is MDHEN and CDR2 is SYDVKM. CDR3 length: 15 residues. CDR3: CASRMTGKGNYGYTF. In nucleotides, the CDR3 is TGTGCCAGCAGAATGACAGGGAAAGGGAACTATGGCTACACCTTC.

This clonotype has just a few counts. The chain carries TRBV24-1 and TRBJ2-3; 7 bases are a match to TRBD1. Trimming removed 2 bases from V and 2 bases from J; junction bases left unmatched: 6. Germline CDR1 KGHDR, CDR2 SFDVKD. This CDR3 region has 16 residues. CDR3 DNA: TGTGCCACCAGTGATTATGGGACAGACCACACAGATACGCAGTATTTT. Protein: CATSDYGTDHTDTQYF.

This clonotype was observed at least ten times. This chain joins TRBV28 and TRBJ2-3; D not certain. The CDR3 is 17 residues long. The germline gives CDR1 MDHEN, CDR2 SYDVKM. V dropped 1 base and J dropped 2 bases, with 16 bases sitting between them. CDR3 bases: TGTGCCAGCAGTTTATTTTTGGGCCGATTCTCCACAGATACGCAGTATTTT. Its protein product is CASSLFLGRFSTDTQYF.

This clonotype has ten or more counts. As DNA, the CDR3 is TGTGCCAGCAGCTATACCTACGAGCAGTACTTC. Translating gives CASSYTYEQYF. This chain uses TRBV11-2 with TRBJ2-7; D gene unclear. The CDR3 is made up of 11 amino acids. With 4 bases removed from V and 2 bases from J, the gap between germline ends came to 3 bases. Germline assignment: CDR1 SGHAT and CDR2 FQNNGV.

This clonotype was observed many times. This chain links TRBV28 with TRBJ1-2; D call uncertain. V lost 5 bases and J 7 bases, leaving 17 bases between the germline ends. The germline CDR1 and CDR2 sequences are MDHEN and SYDVKM. CDR3 length: 14 residues. CDR3 DNA: TGTGCCAGCAGTCCTCCGGCAGCGCTCTGTGGCTACACCTTC. Encoded protein: CASSPPAALCGYTF.

The chain has TRBV19 and TRBJ2-3, with 11 bases aligning to TRBD2. V was clipped by 4 bases and J by 2 bases; unmatched bases: 8. Germline V CDR1 and CDR2: LNHDA, SQIVND (reference sequence). This CDR3 comprises 17 residues. CDR3 coding DNA: TGTGCCAGTAGTAGGGGACTAGCGGCAGACTACACAGATACGCAGTATTTT. This translates into CASSRGLAADYTDTQYF.

Remarks on this clonotype: A read error may explain this, as a much larger clone is one base away. This sequence joins TRBV7-9 and TRBJ2-5; 10 bases fit TRBD2. J was trimmed by 7 bases and V by 5 bases; bases with no gene match: 22. The CDR3 has 19 residues. Germline lookup yields CDR1 SEHNR and CDR2 FQNEAQ (reference sequence). As DNA, the CDR3 is TGTGCCAGCAGCAACGCCCCTACTAGCGGGGCCCGCCGAGGAGCGACCCAGTACTTC. This sequence encodes CASSNAPTSGARRGATQYF.

Worth noting for this clonotype: One junction end does not reproduce the germline sequence, and a read error may be involved. The rearrangement uses TRBV5-1 and TRBJ1-2, with D uncertain. Germline CDR1 SGHRS, CDR2 YFSETQ. CDR3 length equals 14 residues. For the CDR3, the DNA is TGCGCCAGCAGCTTGGGTGGCGGCAACTTTGGCTACACCTTC. Protein sequence: CASSLGGGNFGYTF.

A few counts support this clonotype. The rearrangement joins TRBV19 to TRBJ1-6, with D tentatively TRBD1 (5 bases). Germline V gene sequence: CDR1 LNHDA, CDR2 SQIVND (reference sequence). V was pared by 5 bases and J by 6 bases, with 20 bases between. The length of the CDR3 is 17 residues. CDR3 bases: TGTGCCAGTAGTGCCGGGAAAGGGGTACATCTTAATTCACCCCTCCACTTT. Encoded protein: CASSAGKGVHLNSPLHF.

As for this clonotype: The CDR3 does not close with the conserved phenylalanine or tryptophan, likely indicating a read error. This chain uses TRBV3-1 with TRBJ2-7; a possible D gene is TRBD2 (5 bases). The J call may be wrong; the DNA end is better matched by TRBJ2-1. This CDR3 has 14 amino acids. The germline V gene has CDR1 LGHDT and CDR2 YNNKEL (reference sequence). The CDR3 nucleotides read TGTGCCAGCAGCCACCGGGAAAGCACCTACGAGCAGTTCTTG. This sequence encodes CASSHRESTYEQFL.

In its sample, this clonotype was seen a few times. J is TRBJ1-1 and V is TRBV19, with TRBD1 matching 8 bases. The CDR3 is 15 amino acids. Trimming took 4 bases from V and 4 from J; bases not matched to a gene: 8. From germline, CDR1 is LNHDA and CDR2 SQIVND (reference sequence). The CDR3 is CASSSDRGVSTEAFF. The CDR3 coding sequence is TGTGCCAGTAGTAGCGACAGGGGAGTTTCCACTGAAGCTTTCTTT.

The chain couples TRBV28 to TRBJ2-7, with 9 bases aligning to TRBD1. The CDR3 totals 14 residues. Germline CDR1 reads MDHEN; CDR2 reads SYDVKM. V shed 4 bases, J shed 7 bases, and the junction held 8 bases outside the gene matches. The CDR3 sequence is CASSSNGQGREQYF. The DNA for the CDR3 is TGTGCCAGCAGTTCAAACGGACAGGGGAGGGAGCAGTACTTC.

The genes are TRBV18 and TRBJ1-1; D gene ambiguous. Germline assignment: CDR1 KGHSH and CDR2 LQKENI. CDR3 length: 14 residues. The V gene lost 2 bases and the J gene lost 5 bases, with 12 bases spanning the gap. This CDR3 is CASSPEGWGTEAFF. CDR3 DNA: TGTGCCAGCTCACCAGAGGGTTGGGGAACTGAAGCTTTCTTT. Drawing the rest from reference TRBV18 and TRBJ1-1, the complete variable domain is NAGVMQNPRHLVRRRGQEARLRCSPMKGHSHVYWYRQLPEEGLKFMVYLQKENIIDESGMPKERFSAEFPKEGPSILRIQQVVRGDSAAYFCASSPEGWGTEAFFGQGTRLTVV.

This clonotype was detected ten times or more. The chain has TRBV20-1 and TRBJ2-7, with D tentatively TRBD2 (5 bases). Trimming removed 5 bases at V and 3 bases at J, with 11 bases between. Germline V lookup: CDR1 DFQATT, CDR2 SNEGSKA (reference sequence). CDR3 length: 12 amino acids. For the CDR3, the DNA is TGCAGTGCTCAGAGGGCCCACTACGAGCAGTACTTC. It yields the protein CSAQRAHYEQYF.

J is TRBJ1-1 and V is TRBV3-1, with 7 positions matching TRBD1. Germline CDR1 is LGHDT and CDR2 is YNNKEL (reference sequence). J gave up 3 bases and V 8 bases, and 9 bases lay outside the gene matches. The CDR3 loop spans 14 amino acids. The DNA of the CDR3 is TGTGCCAGCGGGAACCGGGACAGTGACACTGAAGCTTTCTTT. Translating gives CASGNRDSDTEAFF.

With respect to this clonotype: One base away lies a much larger clone, so this may be a sequencing read error. The gene calls are TRBV7-9 and TRBJ2-1; D is perhaps TRBD2 (6 bases). Germline V lookup: CDR1 SEHNR, CDR2 FQNEAQ (reference sequence). The CDR3 covers 15 residues. The CDR3 sequence is CASSDPGTGNNKQFF. For the CDR3, the DNA is TGTGCCAGCAGCGATCCCGGGACTGGCAACAATAAGCAGTTCTTC. Using reference TRBV7-9 and TRBJ2-1 for the parts outside the CDR3, the full variable domain is DTGVSQNPRHKITKRGQNVTFRCDPISEHNRLYWYRQTLGQGPEFLTYFQNEAQLEKSRLLSDRFSAERPKGSFSTLEIQRTEQGDSAMYLCASSDPGTGNNKQFFGPGTRLTVL.

This clonotype was seen ten or more times. The chain uses TRBV10-2 and TRBJ2-5; weak D call: TRBD2 (5 bases). CDR1 WSHSY and CDR2 SAAADI come from the germline V gene. The CDR3 runs 13 residues. Trimming left V 7 bases short and J 4 bases short, with 13 bases between. The CDR3 spells CASTSRRRETQYF. The CDR3 bases are TGCGCCAGCACGAGTAGGAGGCGAGAGACCCAGTACTTC.